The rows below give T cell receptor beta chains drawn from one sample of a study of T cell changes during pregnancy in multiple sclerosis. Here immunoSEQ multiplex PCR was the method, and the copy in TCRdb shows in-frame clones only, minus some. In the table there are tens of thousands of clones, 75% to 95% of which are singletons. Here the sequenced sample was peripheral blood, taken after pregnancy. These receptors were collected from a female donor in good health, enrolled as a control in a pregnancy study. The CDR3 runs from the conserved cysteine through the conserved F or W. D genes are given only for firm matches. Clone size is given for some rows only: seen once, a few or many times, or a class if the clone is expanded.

CATRGHDNQPQHF	TGTGCCACCAGGGGGCACGACAATCAGCCCCAGCATTTT	-	TRBD1	TRBV19	TRBJ1-5
CASSPWQGRTEAFF	TGTGCCAGCAGCCCCTGGCAGGGAAGAACTGAAGCTTTCTTT	-	-	TRBV5-4	TRBJ1-1
CASSPQGVPEAFF	TGTGCCAGCAGCCCACAGGGGGTTCCTGAAGCTTTCTTT	-	TRBD1	TRBV7-9	TRBJ1-1
CASSQGPQAPYEQYF	TGCGCCAGCAGCCAAGGCCCGCAGGCCCCCTACGAGCAGTACTTC	-	-	TRBV4-3	TRBJ2-7
CASSFSQGPTGELFF	TGTGCCAGCAGCTTTAGCCAGGGTCCCACCGGGGAGCTGTTTTTT	-	-	TRBV7-3	TRBJ2-2
CAWGGGTRSYEQYF	TGTGCCTGGGGTGGCGGCACCCGCTCCTACGAGCAGTACTTC	once	-	TRBV30	TRBJ2-7
CASSPWEGAKNIQYF	TGTGCCAGCTCACCGTGGGAGGGAGCCAAAAACATTCAGTACTTC	-	TRBD2	TRBV18	TRBJ2-4
CASSLAATEGTDTQYF	TGTGCCAGCAGCTTAGCCGCGACAGAGGGCACAGATACGCAGTATTTT	-	-	TRBV7-2	TRBJ2-3
CASRQGLYGYTF	TGTGCCAGCAGGCAGGGTCTCTATGGCTACACCTTC	once	-	TRBV2	TRBJ1-2
CASSYSWGQGPYEQYF	TGTGCCAGCAGTTACTCGTGGGGACAGGGCCCATACGAGCAGTACTTC	-	TRBD1	TRBV6-5	TRBJ2-7
CASSLVGGGTEAFF	TGTGCCAGCAGCTTAGTGGGGGGGGGTACTGAAGCTTTCTTT	-	-	TRBV7-2	TRBJ1-1
CASSPLAPEAFF	TGTGCCAGCAGCCCCTTGGCCCCTGAAGCTTTCTTT	-	-	TRBV7-9	TRBJ1-1
CASSRPSGDEQFF	TGTGCCAGCTCACGCCCTAGCGGCGATGAGCAGTTCTTC	-	TRBD2	TRBV18	TRBJ2-1
CASSLVSGSYNEQFF	TGTGCCAGCAGCTTAGTTAGTGGTTCCTACAATGAGCAGTTCTTC	-	-	TRBV7-2	TRBJ2-1
CASSPRLAREYNEQFF	TGTGCCAGTAGCCCACGACTAGCCCGGGAATACAATGAGCAGTTCTTC	-	TRBD2	TRBV19	TRBJ2-1
CASSSSGASTDTQYF	TGTGCCAGCAGCTCTAGCGGGGCCAGCACAGATACGCAGTATTTT	-	TRBD2	TRBV9	TRBJ2-3
CASSHRLAGGPLQETQYF	TGTGCCAGCAGCCACCGATTAGCGGGGGGCCCGCTACAAGAGACCCAGTACTTC	-	TRBD2	TRBV7-2	TRBJ2-5
CASSLSERGYTF	TGTGCCAGCAGCTTAAGTGAGAGGGGCTACACCTTC	-	-	TRBV7-2	TRBJ1-2
CASSLEVPGQVEEYGYTF	TGTGCCAGCAGCTTGGAAGTACCGGGACAGGTCGAAGAGTATGGCTACACCTTC	-	TRBD1	TRBV5-5	TRBJ1-2
CASNLGGGTEAFF	TGTGCCAGCAACCTTGGAGGAGGGACTGAAGCTTTCTTT	-	-	TRBV28	TRBJ1-1
CASSLGHNTEAFF	TGTGCCAGCAGCCTGGGACATAACACTGAAGCTTTCTTT	-	-	TRBV5-4	TRBJ1-1
CASNGGGDTGELFF	TGTGCCAGCAATGGAGGGGGGGACACCGGGGAGCTGTTTTTT	-	-	TRBV2	TRBJ2-2
CASSLSGNTEAFF	TGTGCCAGCAGCTTATCAGGGAACACTGAAGCTTTCTTT	-	-	TRBV7-2	TRBJ1-1
CASSQGDRGTDTQYF	TGCGCCAGCAGCCAAGGAGACAGGGGCACAGATACGCAGTATTTT	-	TRBD1	TRBV4-3	TRBJ2-3
CASSVLTGNYGYTF	TGTGCCAGCAGCGTCTTGACAGGGAACTATGGCTACACCTTC	-	TRBD1	TRBV9	TRBJ1-2
CASSQLQGTNYGYTF	TGTGCCAGCAGTCAGCTACAGGGAACTAACTATGGCTACACCTTC	-	-	TRBV2	TRBJ1-2
CVSRGQGDQPQHF	TGTGTCAGTAGAGGACAGGGAGATCAGCCCCAGCATTTT	-	TRBD1	TRBV19	TRBJ1-5
CASSLGQGARGEKLFF	TGTGCCAGCAGCCTGGGACAGGGGGCGCGGGGTGAAAAACTGTTTTTT	-	TRBD1	TRBV9	TRBJ1-4
CASSRRQGVGTEAFF	TGTGCCAGCAGCCGTCGACAGGGGGTGGGCACTGAAGCTTTCTTT	-	TRBD1	TRBV7-9	TRBJ1-1
CASSGVGGVNTEAFF	TGTGCCAGTAGCGGCGTGGGGGGGGTGAACACTGAAGCTTTCTTT	-	-	TRBV19	TRBJ1-1
CASSQDRASYGYTF	TGCGCCAGCAGCCAAGACAGGGCTAGCTATGGCTACACCTTC	-	-	TRBV4-3	TRBJ1-2
CASSDDRGLTEAFF	TGTGCCAGCAGCGACGACAGGGGGCTTACTGAAGCTTTCTTT	-	TRBD1	TRBV5-4	TRBJ1-1
CASLPSERGTGELFF	TGTGCCAGCCTCCCCAGCGAGCGGGGGACCGGGGAGCTGTTTTTT	once	TRBD2	TRBV2	TRBJ2-2